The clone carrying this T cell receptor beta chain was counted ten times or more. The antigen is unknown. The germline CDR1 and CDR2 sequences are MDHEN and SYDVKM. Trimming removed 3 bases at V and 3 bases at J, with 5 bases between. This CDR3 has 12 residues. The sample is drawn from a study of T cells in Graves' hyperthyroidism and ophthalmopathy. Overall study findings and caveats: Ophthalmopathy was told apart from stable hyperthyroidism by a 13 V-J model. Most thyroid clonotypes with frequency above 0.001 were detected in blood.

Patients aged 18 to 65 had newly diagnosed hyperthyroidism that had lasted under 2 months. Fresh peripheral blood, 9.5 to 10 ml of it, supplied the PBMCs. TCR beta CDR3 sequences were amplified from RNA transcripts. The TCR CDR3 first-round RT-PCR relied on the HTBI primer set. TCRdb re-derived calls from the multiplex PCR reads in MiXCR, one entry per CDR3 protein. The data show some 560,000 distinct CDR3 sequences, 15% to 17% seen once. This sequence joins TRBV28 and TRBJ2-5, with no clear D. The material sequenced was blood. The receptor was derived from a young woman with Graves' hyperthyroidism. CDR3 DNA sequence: TGTGCCAGCAGTTTCGTCAAAGAGACCCAGTACTTC. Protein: CASSFVKETQYF.